These 30 T cell receptor beta chains originate from one sample sequenced in a study of T-cell reconstitution after alpha-beta-depleted transplantation in children. Unique molecular identifiers were incorporated during preparation of the TCRbeta library. TCRdb reanalysed the PCR reads using MiXCR and keeps one entry per CDR3 protein. The sample includes about 440,000 distinct CDR3 sequences, around 46% seen only once; the top ten take under 35%. This sample comprised PBMCs, obtained before TCRalphabeta/CD19-depleted stem cell transplant. These receptors were obtained from a girl aged 2 to 10 with aplastic anemia, due to receive a stem cell transplant.

This clonotype was seen at least ten times. The V and J genes are TRBV29-1 and TRBJ2-2; D tentatively reads TRBD1 or TRBD2 (5 bases each). Deletions cut 0 bases from V and 5 bases from J, with 16 bases between. CDR1 is SQVTM and CDR2 is ANQGSEA in the germline V gene. There are 16 residues in the CDR3. The CDR3 bases are TGCAGCGTTGAAGATAGCCTAGCCCCAGGGACCGGGGAGCTGTTTTTT. It translates to CSVEDSLAPGTGELFF.

The gene calls are TRBV9 and TRBJ1-2, with 10 bases fitting TRBD1. The CDR3 has 16 amino acids. Trimming cost V 2 bases and J 0 bases; bases outside gene matches: 4. Germline values: CDR1 SGDLS, CDR2 YYNGEE. CDR3 sequence: CASSVFGTGANYGYTF. The DNA for the CDR3 is TGTGCCAGCAGCGTCTTCGGGACAGGGGCTAACTATGGCTACACCTTC.

The chain joins TRBV3-1 to TRBJ2-1; perhaps TRBD2 as D (5 bases). CDR1 LGHDT and CDR2 YNNKEL come from the germline V gene (reference sequence). The V end was cut by 0 bases, the J end by 0 bases, with 12 bases between. The CDR3 consists of 17 residues. The CDR3 sequence: CASSQETAGSSYNEQFF. The CDR3 coding sequence is TGTGCCAGCAGCCAAGAAACGGCGGGTAGCTCCTACAATGAGCAGTTCTTC.

This chain uses TRBV7-9 with TRBJ1-4, with 9 bases aligning to TRBD1. Germline V gene lookup returns CDR1 SEHNR and CDR2 FQNEAQ (reference sequence). There are 16 residues in the CDR3. The V segment lost 0 bases and the J segment 8 bases; nucleotides outside the gene matches: 7. The CDR3 region is CASSLAMDRGGEKLFF. The DNA for the CDR3 is TGTGCCAGCAGCTTAGCGATGGACAGGGGAGGGGAAAAACTGTTTTTT.

This chain links TRBV3-1 with TRBJ2-7; 10 bases align to TRBD2. Germline loops: CDR1 LGHDT, CDR2 YNNKEL (reference sequence). V lost 0 bases, J lost 4 bases, and 6 bases stayed unmatched. This CDR3 is built from 16 residues. The CDR3 coding sequence is TGTGCCAGCAGCCAAGAAGGACTAGCGGTTTCGTACGAGCAGTACTTC. This translates into CASSQEGLAVSYEQYF.

This chain connects TRBV20-1 to TRBJ2-7, with 14 bases matching TRBD2. Germline V lookup: CDR1 DFQATT, CDR2 SNEGSKA (reference sequence). V gave up 5 bases and J gave up 8 bases; unmatched junction bases: 8. This CDR3 contains 14 residues. The CDR3 bases are TGCAGTGCTGGGACTAGCGGGAGACCTAGCAAGCAGTACTTC. Residues: CSAGTSGRPSKQYF.

This clonotype was recorded only once. The chain carries TRBV7-2 and TRBJ2-7; D might be TRBD1 or TRBD2, each matching 6 bases. Trimming took off 1 base at V and 9 bases at J, with 16 bases between the two ends. The CDR3 is 14 amino acids. Germline V gene lookup returns CDR1 SGHTA and CDR2 FQGNSA. Written as DNA, the CDR3 is TGTGCCAGCAGCTTAGGGGCATCTCCGGGGGCGCAGTACTTC. This encodes CASSLGASPGAQYF.

This chain uses TRBV29-1 with TRBJ2-1; 7 bases are a match to TRBD1. Germline values: CDR1 SQVTM, CDR2 ANQGSEA. The length of the CDR3 is 11 residues. V dropped 7 bases and J dropped 8; count of bases not matched to a gene: 5. CDR3 sequence: CSALGGDEQFF. CDR3 DNA sequence: TGCAGCGCCTTAGGGGGCGATGAGCAGTTCTTC.

This clonotype appeared a few times. The rearrangement uses TRBV7-6 and TRBJ2-1; 7 bases line up with TRBD2. The CDR3 spans 13 residues. CDR1 is SGHVS and CDR2 is FNYEAQ in the germline V gene. V shed 4 bases, J shed 8 bases, and the junction held 5 bases outside the gene matches. CDR3 nucleotides: TGTGCCAGCAGCTCCGGACTAGACTATGAGCAGTTCTTC. It translates to CASSSGLDYEQFF.

The chain has TRBV29-1 and TRBJ1-2; unclear D gene. The CDR3 is made up of 13 amino acids. CDR1 is SQVTM and CDR2 is ANQGSEA in the germline V gene. Deletions cut 1 base from V and 2 bases from J, with 8 bases between. The CDR3 nucleotides read TGCAGCGTTGAAGGGGGAAACAACTATGGCTACACCTTC. Translating it yields CSVEGGNNYGYTF.

This chain uses TRBV2 with TRBJ2-7; tentatively, D is TRBD1 (6 bases). V lost 6 bases, J lost 2 bases, and 17 bases lay in between. This CDR3 region has 15 residues. Germline loops: CDR1 SNHLY, CDR2 FYNNEI. CDR3 bases: TGTGCCAGCAGGATGGGTGCAGGGGCCACCTACGAGCAGTACTTC. It encodes CASRMGAGATYEQYF. The whole variable domain, remainder taken from reference TRBV2 and TRBJ2-7, is EPEVTQTPSHQVTQMGQEVILRCVPISNHLYFYWYRQILGQKVEFLVSFYNNEISEKSEIFDDQFSVERPDGSNFTLKIRSTKLEDSAMYFCASRMGAGATYEQYFGPGTRLTVT.

This chain joins TRBV7-3 and TRBJ1-5; 8 bases are a match to TRBD1. CDR3 length: 15 residues. Germline CDR1 SGHTA, CDR2 FQGTGA. Trimming cost V 1 base and J 4 bases; bases outside gene matches: 3. CDR3 coding DNA: TGTGCCAGCAGCTTAAGGGACAGGCCGAATCAGCCCCAGCATTTT. The encoded protein is CASSLRDRPNQPQHF.

This clonotype was counted ten times or more. V is TRBV5-6 and J is TRBJ2-5, with TRBD1 matching over 9 bases. The ends lost 2 bases at V and 12 bases at J; junction bases unmatched: 2. The CDR3 spans 11 residues. CDR1 is SGHDT and CDR2 is YYEEEE in the germline V gene. The CDR3 loop is CASSFRTGEYF. Written as DNA, the CDR3 is TGTGCCAGCAGCTTCCGGACAGGGGAGTACTTC.

The chain links TRBV7-8 to TRBJ2-6; TRBD1 agrees at 12 bases. The V segment lost 5 bases and the J segment 4 bases; nucleotides outside the gene matches: 3. Germline CDR1 SGHVS, CDR2 FQNEAQ. This CDR3 contains 16 residues. The CDR3 reads CASSRDRGRGANVLTF. The CDR3 DNA is TGTGCCAGCAGCCGGGACAGGGGGCGGGGGGCCAACGTCCTGACTTTC.

The chain combines TRBV6-4 with TRBJ2-1; 7 bases match TRBD1. This CDR3 is built from 16 residues. The junction had 10 bases not matched to a gene; V was cut back by 6 bases and J by 2 bases. The germline V gene encodes CDR1 MRHNA and CDR2 SNTAGT. This CDR3 is CASSTSTGDPYNEQFF. CDR3 sequence (DNA): TGTGCCAGCAGCACTTCTACAGGGGATCCCTACAATGAGCAGTTCTTC.

The chain is built from TRBV7-2 and TRBJ1-2; D is ambiguous. Germline CDR1 reads SGHTA; CDR2 reads FQGNSA. Trimming left V 2 bases short and J 6 bases short, with 19 bases between. The CDR3 runs 16 residues. The CDR3 sequence is CASSLYPLRPGDGYTF. CDR3 nucleotides: TGTGCCAGCAGCTTATATCCGTTACGACCCGGCGATGGCTACACCTTC. The whole variable domain, remainder taken from reference TRBV7-2 and TRBJ1-2, is GAGVSQSPSNKVTEKGKDVELRCDPISGHTALYWYRQSLGQGLEFLIYFQGNSAPDKSGLPSDRFSAERTGGSVSTLTIQRTQQEDSAVYLCASSLYPLRPGDGYTFGSGTRLTVV.

This clonotype was seen only a few times. The rearrangement joins TRBV12-3 or TRBV12-4 to TRBJ1-2; perhaps TRBD1 as D (5 bases). Deletions cut 3 bases from V and 5 bases from J, with 13 bases between. CDR3 size: 14 residues. The CDR3 sequence: CASSLRHEGYGYTF. The DNA for the CDR3 is TGTGCCAGCAGTTTGCGCCACGAGGGGTATGGCTACACCTTC.

This clonotype has just a few counts. The V gene is TRBV5-1, the J gene TRBJ1-1; possible D gene TRBD1, 5 bases. Between the trimmed V and J ends, which lost 0 bases and 6 bases, there was a span of 12 bases. The CDR3 has 14 amino acids. Germline CDR1 and CDR2: SGHRS and YFSETQ. The CDR3 is CASSLEGVVAEAFF. The CDR3 nucleotides read TGCGCCAGCAGCTTGGAAGGGGTAGTTGCTGAAGCTTTCTTT.

The rearrangement uses TRBV20-1 and TRBJ2-3; a possible D gene is TRBD1 (7 bases). Germline V gene lookup returns CDR1 DFQATT and CDR2 SNEGSKA (reference sequence). CDR3 size: 15 residues. Trimming shortened V by 3 bases and J by 0 bases, and 13 bases separated the two germline ends. Here the CDR3 DNA reads TGCAGTGCTAGGGGGGGACAGTCCAGCACAGATACGCAGTATTTT. This encodes CSARGGQSSTDTQYF.

J is TRBJ2-2 and V is TRBV20-1, with TRBD1 as a possible D gene (6 bases). CDR1 and CDR2 from the germline V gene are DFQATT and SNEGSKA (reference sequence). The CDR3 is made up of 14 amino acids. Trimming shortened V by 6 bases and J by 0 bases, and 11 bases separated the two germline ends. The CDR3 nucleotides read TGCAGTGCGCAGGGGTTGACGAACACCGGGGAGCTGTTTTTT. Translating it yields CSAQGLTNTGELFF.

CDR3 sequence: CASPTRGRANTGELFF. CDR3 DNA sequence: TGTGCCAGCCCCACGAGGGGGAGGGCGAACACCGGGGAGCTGTTTTTT. The chain couples TRBV7-8 to TRBJ2-2; possible D gene TRBD2, 7 bases. Trimming stripped 8 bases from V and 0 bases from J, with 16 bases between. Germline CDR1 and CDR2: SGHVS and FQNEAQ. The CDR3 is made up of 16 amino acids.

The table lists this clonotype with a few counts. The chain employs TRBV27 and TRBJ1-2, with no clear D. The CDR3 totals 14 residues. Trimming took 2 bases from V and 7 from J, leaving 14 bases between them. Germline-derived CDR1 and CDR2 are MNHEY and SMNVEV (reference sequence). The CDR3 sequence is CASSLQRSVGGYTF. Written as DNA, the CDR3 is TGTGCCAGCAGTTTACAGCGATCGGTGGGTGGCTACACCTTC.

The chain employs TRBV4-1 and TRBJ2-7; TRBD1 aligns across 9 bases. In germline, CDR1 is MGHRA, CDR2 YSYEKL. V shed 1 base, J shed 2 bases, and the junction held 6 bases outside the gene matches. This CDR3 region has 16 residues. The CDR3 here is CASSQGQGVKTYEQYF. CDR3 sequence (DNA): TGCGCCAGCAGCCAAGGACAGGGGGTGAAAACCTACGAGCAGTACTTC.

This clonotype was seen ten or more times. The chain uses TRBV30 and TRBJ2-1; the D gene is possibly TRBD2 (5 bases). Per the germline V gene, CDR1 is GTSNPN and CDR2 is SVGIG (reference sequence). CDR3 length: 14 amino acids. V lost 1 base and J lost 2, with 9 bases in between. The CDR3 loop reads CAWSGEPAYNEQFF. The CDR3 DNA sequence: TGTGCCTGGAGTGGGGAGCCCGCCTACAATGAGCAGTTCTTC.

This clonotype was observed a few times. The genes are TRBV5-1 and TRBJ2-3; D assignment may be TRBD1 or TRBD2 (5 bases each). The CDR3 contains 15 residues. Germline V gene data show CDR1 as SGHRS and CDR2 as YFSETQ. V lost 4 bases to trimming and J lost 0 bases, with 12 bases between them. The CDR3 bases are TGCGCCAGCAGCACGGGACGGACTAGCACAGATACGCAGTATTTT. Translation gives CASSTGRTSTDTQYF.

The gene calls are TRBV20-1 and TRBJ2-3, with D uncertain. The germline V and J ends were trimmed by 1 base and 4 bases, with 12 bases remaining between them. This CDR3 has 14 residues. Germline CDR1 reads DFQATT; CDR2 reads SNEGSKA (reference sequence). The CDR3 sequence is CSARARSGSDTQYF. The CDR3 DNA sequence: TGCAGTGCTAGAGCTAGGTCTGGGTCAGATACGCAGTATTTT.

This clonotype was seen a few times. The rearrangement joins TRBV20-1 to TRBJ2-6; 7 bases are a match to TRBD2. Trimming at V came to 5 bases and at J to 2 bases, leaving 3 bases not matched to a gene. CDR3 length equals 14 residues. CDR1 is DFQATT and CDR2 is SNEGSKA in the germline V gene (reference sequence). In DNA, the CDR3 is TGCAGTGCTGTGGGGGGGACTGGGGCCAACGTCCTGACTTTC. Encoded protein: CSAVGGTGANVLTF.

This clonotype was found once. The chain recombines TRBV11-3 with TRBJ2-1; 10 bases are shared with TRBD1. J was trimmed by 6 bases and V by 5 bases; bases with no gene match: 7. In germline, CDR1 is SGHNT, CDR2 YENEEA. The CDR3 contains 15 residues. The CDR3 is CASSQGQGKPNEQFF. CDR3 DNA: TGTGCCAGCAGCCAGGGACAGGGGAAACCCAATGAGCAGTTCTTC. Using reference TRBV11-3 and TRBJ2-1 for the parts outside the CDR3, the full variable domain is EAGVVQSPRYKIIEKKQPVAFWCNPISGHNTLYWYLQNLGQGPELLIRYENEEAVDDSQLPKDRFSAERLKGVDSTLKIQPAELGDSAVYLCASSQGQGKPNEQFFGPGTRLTVL.

This clonotype was seen at least ten times. This rearrangement joins TRBV11-2 to TRBJ2-7, with D possibly being TRBD1 (6 bases). Germline V gene sequence: CDR1 SGHAT, CDR2 FQNNGV. The CDR3 runs to 13 residues. V was cut by 8 bases and J by 2 bases, with 13 bases left in between. CDR3 in amino acids: CASHPGHTYEQYF. In DNA, the CDR3 is TGTGCCAGCCACCCGGGACACACCTACGAGCAGTACTTC.

This clonotype was seen only once. The rearrangement joins TRBV12-3 or TRBV12-4 to TRBJ1-3; no firm D call. V lost 8 bases to trimming and J lost 0 bases, with 14 bases between them. This CDR3 contains 15 residues. The CDR3 DNA is TGTGCCAGCCCTGGACCGGGAAGCTCTGGAAACACCATATATTTT. Translated, it gives CASPGPGSSGNTIYF.